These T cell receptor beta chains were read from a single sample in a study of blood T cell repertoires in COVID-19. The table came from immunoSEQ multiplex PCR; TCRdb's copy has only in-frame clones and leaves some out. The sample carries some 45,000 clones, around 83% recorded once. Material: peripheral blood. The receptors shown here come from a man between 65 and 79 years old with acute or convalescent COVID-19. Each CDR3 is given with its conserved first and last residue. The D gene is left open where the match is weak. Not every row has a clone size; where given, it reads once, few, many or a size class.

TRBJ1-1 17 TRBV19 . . CASSTQKGQGGRTEAFF TGTGCCAGTAGTACCCAGAAGGGACAAGGGGGTCGGACTGAAGCTTTCTTT
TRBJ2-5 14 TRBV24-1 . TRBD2 CATSDRGGRETQYF TGTGCCACCAGTGATCGGGGGGGCAGGGAGACCCAGTACTTC
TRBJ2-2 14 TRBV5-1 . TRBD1 CASSPGQPTGELFF TGCGCCAGCAGCCCGGGACAGCCTACCGGGGAGCTGTTTTTT
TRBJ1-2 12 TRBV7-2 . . CASSLAREGYTF TGTGCCAGCAGCTTAGCGCGAGAGGGTTACACCTTC
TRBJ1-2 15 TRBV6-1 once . CASSEYPRADYGYTF TGTGCCAGCAGTGAATACCCCAGGGCCGACTATGGCTACACCTTC
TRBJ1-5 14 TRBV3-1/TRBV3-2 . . CASSQDPGRQPQHF TGTGCCAGCAGCCAAGATCCTGGGAGGCAGCCCCAGCATTTT
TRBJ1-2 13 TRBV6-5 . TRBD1 CASTGAQGYGYTF TGTGCCAGTACAGGGGCGCAGGGCTATGGCTACACCTTC
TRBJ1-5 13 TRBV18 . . CASSRGEDQPQHF TGTGCCAGCTCACGGGGAGAAGATCAGCCCCAGCATTTT
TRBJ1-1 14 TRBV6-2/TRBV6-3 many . CASSYSHRATEAFF TGTGCCAGCAGTTACTCACACAGGGCCACTGAAGCTTTCTTT
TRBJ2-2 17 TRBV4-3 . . CASSPQPVQANTGELFF TGCGCCAGCAGCCCCCAACCAGTCCAGGCTAACACCGGGGAGCTGTTTTTT
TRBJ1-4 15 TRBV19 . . CASSVRTATNEKLFF TGTGCCAGTAGTGTCAGGACAGCAACTAATGAAAAACTGTTTTTT
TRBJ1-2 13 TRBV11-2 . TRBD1 CASSLETGTGYTF TGTGCCAGCAGCTTAGAGACAGGGACAGGCTACACCTTC
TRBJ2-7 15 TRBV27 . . CASSLYYGGPYEQYF TGTGCCAGCAGTCTCTACTACGGAGGACCCTACGAGCAGTACTTC
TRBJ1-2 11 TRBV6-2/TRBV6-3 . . CASSSMFGYTF TGTGCCAGCAGTTCTATGTTTGGCTACACCTTC
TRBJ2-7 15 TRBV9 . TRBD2 CASSGSGAGAYEQYF TGTGCCAGCAGCGGAAGTGGGGCGGGGGCCTACGAGCAGTACTTC
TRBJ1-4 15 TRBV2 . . CASSAAEDGGEKLFF TGTGCCAGCAGTGCCGCTGAAGACGGAGGGGAAAAACTGTTTTTT
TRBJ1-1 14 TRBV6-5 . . CASSYSQGYSEAFF TGTGCCAGCAGTTACTCGCAGGGCTACTCTGAAGCTTTCTTT
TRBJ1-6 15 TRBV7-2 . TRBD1 CASNSGQSYNSPLHF TGTGCCAGCAACTCGGGACAGAGCTATAATTCACCCCTCCACTTT
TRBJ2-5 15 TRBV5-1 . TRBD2 CASSPRAGGPETQYF TGCGCCAGCAGCCCACGTGCGGGGGGTCCTGAGACCCAGTACTTC
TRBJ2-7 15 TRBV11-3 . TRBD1 CASSLRQGDINEQYF TGTGCCAGCAGCTTACGACAGGGTGATATCAACGAGCAGTACTTC
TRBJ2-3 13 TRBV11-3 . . CASSSLRLDTQYF TGTGCCAGCAGCTCCCTGAGGTTGGATACGCAGTATTTT
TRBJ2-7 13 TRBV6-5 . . CASSSQGGHEQYF TGTGCCAGCAGTTCACAGGGGGGGCACGAGCAGTACTTC
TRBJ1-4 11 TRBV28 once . CASSGSEKLFF TGTGCCAGCAGCGGGAGTGAAAAACTGTTTTTT
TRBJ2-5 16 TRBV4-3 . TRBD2 CASSRQLSGREETQYF TGCGCCAGCAGCCGCCAACTTAGCGGGAGGGAGGAGACCCAGTACTTC
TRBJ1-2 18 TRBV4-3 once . CASSQDPRNRKENYGYTF TGCGCCAGCAGCCAAGATCCCCGAAACAGGAAGGAAAACTATGGCTACACCTTC
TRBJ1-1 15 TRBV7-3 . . CASSPNPSENTEAFF TGTGCCAGCAGCCCGAACCCAAGCGAGAACACTGAAGCTTTCTTT
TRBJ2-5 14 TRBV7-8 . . CASSLNRAAETQYF TGTGCCAGCAGCTTGAACAGGGCGGCGGAGACCCAGTACTTC
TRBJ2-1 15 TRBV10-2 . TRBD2 CASSLSGSSYNEQFF TGCGCCAGCAGTCTTAGCGGGAGCTCCTACAATGAGCAGTTCTTC
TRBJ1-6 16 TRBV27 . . CASRTGSERLNSPLHF TGTGCCAGCAGAACAGGGTCGGAACGTCTAAACTCACCCCTCCACTTT
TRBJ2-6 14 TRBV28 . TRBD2 CASGGGVGANVLTF TGTGCCAGCGGGGGAGGGGTAGGGGCCAACGTCCTGACTTTC
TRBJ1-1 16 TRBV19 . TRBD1 CASSNRDRGRFTEAFF TGTGCCAGTAGTAACCGGGACAGGGGTCGGTTCACTGAAGCTTTCTTT
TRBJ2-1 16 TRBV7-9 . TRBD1 CASSQPGQGIYNEQFF TGTGCCAGCAGCCAACCGGGACAGGGGATTTACAATGAGCAGTTCTTC
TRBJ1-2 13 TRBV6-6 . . CASTPGWSYGYTF TGTGCCAGCACTCCAGGGTGGAGCTATGGCTACACCTTC
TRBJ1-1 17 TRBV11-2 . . CASSFREPLGLNTEAFF TGTGCCAGCAGCTTCCGGGAGCCCCTCGGCCTGAACACTGAAGCTTTCTTT
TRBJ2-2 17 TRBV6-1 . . CASSGLGLATVTGELFF TGTGCCAGCAGTGGGTTGGGACTGGCCACGGTCACCGGGGAGCTGTTTTTT
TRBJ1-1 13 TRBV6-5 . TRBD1 CASTGQGNTEAFF TGTGCCAGCACGGGACAGGGGAACACTGAAGCTTTCTTT
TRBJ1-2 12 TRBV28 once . CASSFRGYGYTF TGTGCCAGCAGTTTTCGGGGCTATGGCTACACCTTC
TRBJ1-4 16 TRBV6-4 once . CASSDPPGRGDEKLFF TGTGCCAGCAGTGACCCTCCGGGGCGGGGGGATGAAAAACTGTTTTTT
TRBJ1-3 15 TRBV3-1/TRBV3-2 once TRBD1 CASSQGQGPGNTIYF TGTGCCAGCAGCCAGGGACAGGGACCTGGAAACACCATATATTTT
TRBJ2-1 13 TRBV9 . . CASSASGDNEQFF TGTGCCAGCAGCGCATCCGGGGACAATGAGCAGTTCTTC
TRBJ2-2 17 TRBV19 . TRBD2 CASTSTSGRAGTGELFF TGTGCCAGTACCTCGACTAGCGGGAGGGCCGGCACCGGGGAGCTGTTTTTT
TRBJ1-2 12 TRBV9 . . CASSKGLYGYTF TGTGCCAGCAGCAAGGGACTCTATGGCTACACCTTC
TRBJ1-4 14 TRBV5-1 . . CASSGVATNEKLFF TGCGCCAGCAGCGGAGTTGCAACTAATGAAAAACTGTTTTTT
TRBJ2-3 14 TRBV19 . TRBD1 CASSRDRGADTQYF TGTGCCAGTAGTAGGGACAGGGGTGCAGATACGCAGTATTTT
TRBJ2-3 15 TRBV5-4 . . CASSLGGPSTDTQYF TGTGCCAGCAGCTTGGGCGGCCCTAGCACAGATACGCAGTATTTT
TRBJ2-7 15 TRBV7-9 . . CASTPPTVSSYEQYF TGTGCCAGCACCCCCCCGACAGTTTCCTCCTACGAGCAGTACTTC
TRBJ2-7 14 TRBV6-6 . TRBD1 CATGKGTGSSEQYF TGTGCCACCGGAAAAGGGACAGGGAGTTCCGAGCAGTACTTC
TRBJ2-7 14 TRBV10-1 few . CASSERARGYEQYF TGCGCCAGCAGTGAGAGGGCGCGGGGCTACGAGCAGTACTTC
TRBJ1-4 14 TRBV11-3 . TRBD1 CASSAGTGDEKLFF TGTGCCAGCAGCGCCGGCACAGGGGATGAAAAACTGTTTTTT
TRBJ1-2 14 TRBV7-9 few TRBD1 CASSETGEDYGYTF TGTGCCAGCAGCGAAACAGGGGAGGACTATGGCTACACCTTC
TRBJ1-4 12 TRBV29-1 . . CSGRTGSEKLFF TGCAGCGGTCGTACGGGATCTGAAAAACTGTTTTTT
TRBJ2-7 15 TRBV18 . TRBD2 CASSPPAGKPYEQYF TGTGCCAGCTCACCCCCAGCGGGGAAGCCCTACGAGCAGTACTTC
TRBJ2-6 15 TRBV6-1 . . CASSEHRLGANVLTF TGTGCCAGCAGTGAACATCGGTTGGGGGCCAACGTCCTGACTTTC
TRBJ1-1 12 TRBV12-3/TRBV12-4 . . CASSLSITEAFF TGTGCCAGCAGTTTATCAATTACTGAAGCTTTCTTT
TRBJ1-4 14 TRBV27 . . CASRLTGVFEKLFF TGTGCCAGCAGGCTTACAGGAGTTTTTGAAAAACTGTTTTTT
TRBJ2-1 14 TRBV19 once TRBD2 CASNSGRVHNEQFF TGTGCCAGTAACTCGGGGAGGGTCCACAATGAGCAGTTCTTC
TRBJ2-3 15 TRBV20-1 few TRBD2 CSASFGGGSTDTQYF TGCAGTGCTAGTTTTGGCGGGGGTAGCACAGATACGCAGTATTTT
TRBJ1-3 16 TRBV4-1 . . CASSHEQTNPGNTIYF TGCGCCAGCAGCCACGAGCAAACCAACCCTGGAAACACCATATATTTT
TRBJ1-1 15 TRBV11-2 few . CASSPRGVMNTEAFF TGTGCCAGCAGCCCCCGGGGGGTGATGAACACTGAAGCTTTCTTT
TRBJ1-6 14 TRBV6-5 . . CASTPTVTSSPLHF TGTGCCAGCACCCCGACGGTGACATCATCACCCCTCCACTTT